These 18 T cell receptor beta chains share one sample of origin, sequenced in a study of regulatory T cells in long-lasting Graves disease. Noted time point: newly diagnosed GD, antithyroid drugs for less than 3 months. From PBMCs, RNA was extracted and then used to make the TCR library. Assembly of TCR beta libraries relied on iRepertoire HTBI primers together with Arm-PCR of CDR3 regions. MiXCR, applied by TCRdb to the multiplex PCR reads, yields one record per CDR3 protein. The sample carries roughly 430,000 distinct CDR3 sequences, around 17% recorded once. A further study also used this sample, focusing on T cells in Graves' hyperthyroidism and ophthalmopathy.

Source: peripheral blood mononuclear cells (PBMCs), taken at new diagnosis, from a patient treated with antithyroid drugs. The receptors originated from a woman aged 25 to 39 with Graves disease.

At least ten counts were recorded for this clonotype. The chain carries TRBV7-8 and TRBJ1-4, with D unresolved. This CDR3 is 15 amino acids long. Trimming took 3 bases from V and 5 from J, leaving 13 bases between them. Germline V CDR1 and CDR2: SGHVS, FQNEAQ. This CDR3 reads CASSFSTESNEKLFF. For the CDR3, the DNA is TGTGCCAGCAGCTTTTCGACTGAATCAAATGAAAAACTGTTTTTT.

The chain has TRBV28 and TRBJ2-7, with no clear D. Germline V gene sequence: CDR1 MDHEN, CDR2 SYDVKM. There are 14 residues in the CDR3. The ends were cut back, 6 bases at V and 3 bases at J, with 15 bases in the middle. CDR3 amino acids: CASSPEEGLYEQYF. Written as DNA, the CDR3 is TGTGCCAGCAGCCCCGAGGAAGGGCTCTACGAGCAGTACTTC.

This clonotype was counted at least ten times. This rearrangement joins TRBV5-4 to TRBJ2-7; TRBD2 agrees at 7 bases. Trimming cost V 4 bases and J 2 bases; bases outside gene matches: 6. CDR3 length: 14 residues. Germline CDR1 SGHNT, CDR2 YYREEE (reference sequence). The CDR3 DNA reads as TGTGCCAGCAGCCAAAGCGGGACGGCCTACGAGCAGTACTTC. Encoded protein: CASSQSGTAYEQYF.

This clonotype was observed a handful of times. The rearrangement uses TRBV5-1 and TRBJ2-2; D is perhaps TRBD2 (6 bases). This CDR3 region has 16 residues. Germline V gene sequence: CDR1 SGHRS, CDR2 YFSETQ. With 4 bases removed from V and 4 bases from J, the gap between germline ends came to 17 bases. CDR3 residues: CASSGAEGSTTGELFF. DNA of the CDR3: TGCGCCAGCAGCGGGGCGGAGGGGTCGACCACCGGGGAGCTGTTTTTT.

This clonotype was counted at least ten times. This sequence joins TRBV11-2 and TRBJ1-1; D call uncertain. There are 12 residues in the CDR3. Germline CDR1 SGHAT, CDR2 FQNNGV. Trimming stripped 5 bases from V and 1 base from J, with 5 bases between. The DNA of the CDR3 is TGTGCCAGCAGCCCGACGAACACTGAAGCTTTCTTT. Translated: CASSPTNTEAFF.

This rearrangement joins TRBV20-1 to TRBJ2-1, with 13 positions matching TRBD2. V dropped 3 bases and J dropped 5; count of bases not matched to a gene: 10. Germline V lookup: CDR1 DFQATT, CDR2 SNEGSKA (reference sequence). This CDR3 is 17 amino acids long. This chain's CDR3 is CSASRPGLAGVNNEQFF. Written as DNA, the CDR3 is TGCAGTGCTAGTCGGCCCGGACTAGCGGGAGTTAACAATGAGCAGTTCTTC.

CDR3 in amino acids: CASSFRGTGESSPLHF. Written as DNA, the CDR3 is TGTGCCAGCAGCTTCCGCGGGACAGGGGAAAGCTCACCCCTCCACTTT. The rearrangement uses TRBV5-5 and TRBJ1-6; 10 bases line up with TRBD1. This CDR3 contains 16 residues. Germline lookup yields CDR1 SGHKS and CDR2 YYEKEE (reference sequence). Germline trimming cut 2 bases from V and 10 bases from J; bases unmatched to any gene: 9.

To note about this clonotype: It may be a read error: a sequence one base away is much more abundant. The V call is TRBV2, the J call TRBJ2-2; D unclear. V lost 10 bases and J lost 4, with 10 bases in between. The CDR3 is 12 residues long. In germline, CDR1 is SNHLY, CDR2 FYNNEI. As DNA, the CDR3 is TGTGCCAACACCGAGCGCACCGGGGAGCTGTTTTTT. Its protein product is CANTERTGELFF.

The J gene is TRBJ2-2, the V gene TRBV5-1; a weak D match, TRBD2 (5 bases). The CDR3 contains 16 residues. From germline, CDR1 is SGHRS and CDR2 YFSETQ. The V end lost 5 bases, the J end lost 6 bases, and 20 bases lay between the germline ends. The CDR3 DNA is TGCGCCAGCAGACTACCCGGACTTAGCTGGTCCGGGGAGCTGTTTTTT. Its translation: CASRLPGLSWSGELFF.

Ten or more counts support this clonotype. The chain employs TRBV28 and TRBJ2-7, with TRBD1 as a possible D gene (6 bases). The CDR3 sequence is 12 residues long. Trimming shortened V by 6 bases and J by 9 bases, and 15 bases separated the two germline ends. Germline V gene data show CDR1 as MDHEN and CDR2 as SYDVKM. CDR3 in amino acids: CASSVNRVAQYF. CDR3 DNA: TGTGCCAGCAGCGTGAACAGGGTGGCGCAGTACTTC.

This clonotype has ten or more counts. The chain is built from TRBV18 and TRBJ1-2; no clear D. The CDR3 is 14 amino acids. Germline-derived CDR1 and CDR2 are KGHSH and LQKENI. Trimming removed 3 bases from V and 1 base from J, with 9 bases in between. CDR3 bases: TGTGCCAGCTCACCGAACCCGGGTAACTATGGCTACACCTTC. It is translated as CASSPNPGNYGYTF.

This clonotype was seen repeatedly, ten times or more. V gene TRBV7-2 combines with J gene TRBJ2-7; D not certain. With 5 bases removed from V and 0 bases from J, the gap between germline ends came to 14 bases. CDR1 is SGHTA, CDR2 FQGNSA, per germline. The CDR3 is 15 residues long. CDR3 coding DNA: TGTGCCAGCAGCCTAACGTCGATCAGCTCCTACGAGCAGTACTTC. It translates to CASSLTSISSYEQYF. The full variable domain, completed using reference TRBV7-2 and TRBJ2-7, is GAGVSQSPSNKVTEKGKDVELRCDPISGHTALYWYRQSLGQGLEFLIYFQGNSAPDKSGLPSDRFSAERTGGSVSTLTIQRTQQEDSAVYLCASSLTSISSYEQYFGPGTRLTVT.

With respect to this clonotype: A far larger clone is one nucleotide away, so this likely arose from a read error. The chain has TRBV28 and TRBJ2-4; D is perhaps TRBD2 (5 bases). Judging by the DNA end, TRBJ2-7 fits better; the J call may be wrong. Germline V gives CDR1 MDHEN, CDR2 SYDVKM. This CDR3 contains 17 residues. CDR3 in DNA: TGTGCCAGCAGTTTACGCTACACGCCCGGCCGGGGCTACGAGCAGTACTTC. This gives the protein CASSLRYTPGRGYEQYF.

At least ten counts were recorded for this clonotype. This chain connects TRBV7-8 to TRBJ1-5, with 7 bases lining up with TRBD1. The J segment lost 6 bases and the V segment lost 0 bases, leaving 5 bases of the junction unmatched. The CDR3 covers 15 residues. Germline values: CDR1 SGHVS, CDR2 FQNEAQ. The CDR3 bases are TGTGCCAGCAGCTTAGCAGGGGGCATGGGTCAGCCCCAGCATTTT. The encoded protein is CASSLAGGMGQPQHF.

There are many counts of this clonotype. This sequence joins TRBV3-1 and TRBJ1-1, with TRBD1 matching 12 bases. Germline CDR1 reads LGHDT; CDR2 reads YNNKEL (reference sequence). The trim removed 4 bases at V and 4 bases at J, leaving 4 bases unmatched. The CDR3 consists of 15 residues. In DNA form, the CDR3 reads TGTGCCAGCAGCCGCGGGACAGGGGGCGGCACTGAAGCTTTCTTT. Translation gives CASSRGTGGGTEAFF.

This clonotype was observed a handful of times. The chain recombines TRBV5-1 with TRBJ1-2; D is undetermined. From germline, CDR1 is SGHRS and CDR2 YFSETQ. This CDR3 contains 14 residues. Trimming shortened V by 4 bases and J by 0 bases, and 10 bases separated the two germline ends. This CDR3 is CASSPGRTNYGYTF. CDR3 nucleotides: TGCGCCAGCAGCCCGGGCCGGACTAACTATGGCTACACCTTC.

The chain carries TRBV19 and TRBJ1-1; a possible D gene is TRBD1 (5 bases). The ends were cut back, 2 bases at V and 8 bases at J, with 9 bases in the middle. Germline V gives CDR1 LNHDA, CDR2 SQIVND (reference sequence). CDR3 length: 12 residues. This chain's CDR3 is CASSIRGDEAFF. The CDR3 region has the DNA TGTGCCAGTAGTATAAGGGGAGACGAAGCTTTCTTT.

This clonotype was seen at least ten times. The V gene is TRBV6-2 or TRBV6-3, the J gene TRBJ2-7, with unresolved D. The CDR3 has 12 residues. The germline V gene encodes CDR1 MNHEY and CDR2 SVGEGT. V lost 6 bases to trimming and J lost 3 bases, with 9 bases between them. The CDR3 sequence is CASSDAVYEQYF. The CDR3 DNA is TGTGCCAGCAGCGACGCCGTCTACGAGCAGTACTTC.